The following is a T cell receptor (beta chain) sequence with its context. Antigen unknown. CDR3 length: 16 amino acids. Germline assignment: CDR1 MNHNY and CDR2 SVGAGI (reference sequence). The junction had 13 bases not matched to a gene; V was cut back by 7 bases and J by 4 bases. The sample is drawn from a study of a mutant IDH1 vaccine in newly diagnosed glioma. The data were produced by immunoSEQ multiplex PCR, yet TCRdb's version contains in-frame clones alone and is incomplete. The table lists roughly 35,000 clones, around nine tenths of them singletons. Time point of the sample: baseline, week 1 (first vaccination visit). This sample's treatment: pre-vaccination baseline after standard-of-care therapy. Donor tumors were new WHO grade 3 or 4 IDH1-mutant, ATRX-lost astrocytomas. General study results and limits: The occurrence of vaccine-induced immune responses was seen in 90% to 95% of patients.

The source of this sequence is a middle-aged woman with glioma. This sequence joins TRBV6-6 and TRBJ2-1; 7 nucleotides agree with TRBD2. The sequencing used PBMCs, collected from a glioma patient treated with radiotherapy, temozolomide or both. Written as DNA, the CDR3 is TGTGCCAGCAAATTGGCGGGGGAAGGTCTTTACAATGAGCAGTTCTTC. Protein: CASKLAGEGLYNEQFF.